Listed below are T cell receptor beta chains from one sample, sequenced in a study of T cell changes during pregnancy in multiple sclerosis. Sequencing was performed with immunoSEQ multiplex PCR; in TCRdb, only in-frame clones are kept and a portion is missing. The data contain some 40,000 clones, 90% of them singletons. Sequenced material: CD4+ T cells from peripheral blood mononuclear cells, taken in the second trimester of pregnancy. These TCRs come from a female donor with multiple sclerosis, enrolled in a pregnancy study. Each CDR3 is given with its conserved first and last residue. The D gene is left open where the match is weak. Size values are once, few and many counts, or a class for expanded clones, and some rows have none.

V gene: TRBV28; clone size: .; D gene: TRBD1; J gene: TRBJ1-1; CDR3 protein: CASRSFKGANTEAFF; CDR3 DNA: TGTGCCAGCCGCTCCTTTAAGGGGGCGAACACTGAAGCTTTCTTT
V gene: TRBV4-3; clone size: .; D gene: .; J gene: TRBJ2-2; CDR3 protein: CASSPSPRRGTGELFF; CDR3 DNA: TGCGCCAGCAGCCCCAGCCCGAGGCGTGGCACCGGGGAGCTGTTTTTT
V gene: TRBV2; clone size: .; D gene: TRBD2; J gene: TRBJ2-3; CDR3 protein: CASSTDGLAPDTQYF; CDR3 DNA: TGTGCCAGCAGTACGGATGGACTAGCCCCAGATACGCAGTATTTT
V gene: TRBV6-5; clone size: .; D gene: TRBD2; J gene: TRBJ2-1; CDR3 protein: CASSRTSGSYNEQFF; CDR3 DNA: TGTGCCAGCAGCCGGACTAGCGGGAGTTACAATGAGCAGTTCTTC
V gene: TRBV19; clone size: .; D gene: .; J gene: TRBJ2-7; CDR3 protein: CASSSQGTDGEQYF; CDR3 DNA: TGTGCCAGTAGTAGCCAGGGGACCGACGGGGAGCAGTACTTC
V gene: TRBV14; clone size: .; D gene: TRBD2; J gene: TRBJ2-7; CDR3 protein: CASSPLTSGESYEQYF; CDR3 DNA: TGTGCCAGCAGCCCATTGACTAGCGGGGAAAGCTACGAGCAGTACTTC
V gene: TRBV18; clone size: .; D gene: TRBD2; J gene: TRBJ2-3; CDR3 protein: CASSLGGGYTDTQYF; CDR3 DNA: TGTGCCAGCTCACTTGGCGGGGGATACACAGATACGCAGTATTTT
V gene: TRBV4-2; clone size: .; D gene: .; J gene: TRBJ2-5; CDR3 protein: CASSSLGGLVETQYF; CDR3 DNA: TGTGCCAGCAGTTCGTTGGGGGGGCTGGTGGAGACCCAGTACTTC
V gene: TRBV7-8; clone size: .; D gene: TRBD2; J gene: TRBJ2-7; CDR3 protein: CASSLAREGSYEQYF; CDR3 DNA: TGTGCCAGCAGCTTAGCTAGGGAGGGTTCCTACGAGCAGTACTTC
V gene: TRBV10-2; clone size: .; D gene: .; J gene: TRBJ2-3; CDR3 protein: CASSEPGTDTQYF; CDR3 DNA: TGCGCCAGCAGTGAACCGGGTACAGATACGCAGTATTTT
V gene: TRBV9; clone size: .; D gene: .; J gene: TRBJ2-1; CDR3 protein: CASSVDGRGYNEQFF; CDR3 DNA: TGTGCCAGCAGCGTAGATGGGCGGGGCTACAATGAGCAGTTCTTC
V gene: TRBV28; clone size: few; D gene: .; J gene: TRBJ1-5; CDR3 protein: CAIRDGEQPQHF; CDR3 DNA: TGTGCCATCAGGGACGGGGAGCAGCCCCAGCATTTT
V gene: TRBV5-4; clone size: .; D gene: .; J gene: TRBJ1-1; CDR3 protein: CASSWGQANTEAFF; CDR3 DNA: TGTGCCAGCAGCTGGGGCCAGGCGAACACTGAAGCTTTCTTT
V gene: TRBV4-1; clone size: once; D gene: TRBD1; J gene: TRBJ2-1; CDR3 protein: CASSRPGQGSDEQFF; CDR3 DNA: TGCGCCAGCAGCCGACCGGGACAGGGTAGCGATGAGCAGTTCTTC
V gene: TRBV27; clone size: .; D gene: TRBD1; J gene: TRBJ2-7; CDR3 protein: CASRYRGTAYEQYF; CDR3 DNA: TGTGCCAGCAGATACCGTGGGACAGCCTACGAGCAGTACTTC
V gene: TRBV28; clone size: .; D gene: TRBD1; J gene: TRBJ1-4; CDR3 protein: CASSTTGTGEKLFF; CDR3 DNA: TGTGCCAGCAGTACGACAGGGACGGGTGAAAAACTGTTTTTT
V gene: TRBV4-2; clone size: .; D gene: .; J gene: TRBJ2-6; CDR3 protein: CASSQEIGHLSGANVLTF; CDR3 DNA: TGTGCCAGCAGCCAAGAGATTGGACACCTCTCTGGGGCCAACGTCCTGACTTTC
V gene: TRBV29-1; clone size: .; D gene: .; J gene: TRBJ1-2; CDR3 protein: CSVSNGGGSGYTF; CDR3 DNA: TGCAGCGTTTCCAACGGGGGGGGCTCTGGCTACACCTTC
V gene: TRBV19; clone size: .; D gene: .; J gene: TRBJ2-6; CDR3 protein: CASSLMTGAGANVLTF; CDR3 DNA: TGTGCCAGTAGTCTCATGACAGGAGCTGGGGCCAACGTCCTGACTTTC
V gene: TRBV29-1; clone size: once; D gene: .; J gene: TRBJ2-3; CDR3 protein: CSVEEWWGSDTQYF; CDR3 DNA: TGCAGCGTTGAAGAGTGGTGGGGCTCAGATACGCAGTATTTT